The 9 T cell receptor beta chains below come from one sample, sequenced in a study of CD8+ T cells in alopecia areata. On the basis of CD4, CD8alpha, NKG2D, NKG2ACE and other markers, pooled cutaneous lymph node cells were sorted. The sequencing template was cDNA reverse transcribed from extracted RNA. Here immunoSEQ multiplex PCR was the method, and the copy in TCRdb shows in-frame clones only, minus some. This sample carries 200,000 to 300,000 clones and no singletons, and approximately 1.2% goes to the top ten. The sequenced material came from CD4+ T cells sorted from a lymph node. The receptors stem from a C3H/HeJ mouse with alopecia areata. For this mouse line, the MHC haplotype is H2-k.

To note about this clone: Gene names and germline match the mouse. The read halts 4 residues ahead of the CDR3 end, with the missing end drawn from the germline J gene. The rearrangement joins TRBV31 to TRBJ1-2; TRBD1 aligns across 9 bases. The germline CDR1 and CDR2 sequences are GKSSPN and SITVG. The CDR3 is 14 amino acids. Trimming cost V 0 bases and J 4 bases; bases outside gene matches: 3. CDR3 residues: CAWSLRTGASDYTF. The part of the CDR3 DNA that was read is TGTGCCTGGAGTCTACGGACAGGGGCCTCC.

A word on this clone: Mouse gene names apply. The read stops 4 residues short of the end of the CDR3; the missing end is completed from the germline J gene. The gene calls are TRBV19 and TRBJ2-2; D perhaps matches TRBD2 (7 bases). CDR1 and CDR2 (germline): FNHDT, SITEND (reference sequence). Deletions cut 10 bases from V and 3 bases from J, with 13 bases between. This CDR3 is 13 amino acids long. The CDR3 is CAGGGRDTGQLYF. Incomplete CDR3 DNA: TGTGCCGGCGGGGGGCGCGACACCGGG.

With respect to this clone: Mouse gene names apply. The read terminates 4 residues before the CDR3 end, so the remaining end is supplied by the germline J gene. Other DNA sequences in the same sample also yield this CDR3. The rearrangement links TRBV5 to TRBJ2-3; TRBD2 agrees at 11 bases. From germline, CDR1 is LGHNA and CDR2 YNLKQL (reference sequence). The CDR3 consists of 15 residues. With V trimmed by 1 base and J by 4 bases, 1 base remained unmatched. The sequenced part of the CDR3 DNA is TGTGCCAGCAGCCAAGTACTGGGGGGGCCAGAA. Protein product: CASSQVLGGPE. The CDR3, in full, reads CASSQVLGGPETLYF.

In this sample, this clone turned up a few times. Each gene name is a mouse one. The DNA ends 3 residues before the CDR3 does, and the rest of the CDR3 is filled in from the germline J gene. J is TRBJ1-6 and V is TRBV13-2; D possibly corresponds to TRBD1 (5 bases). TRBJ1-6 is annotated as an ORF whose role is uncertain. Looked up from germline, CDR1 is NNHNN and CDR2 is SYGAGS (reference sequence). The CDR3 length is 15 residues. With 3 bases removed from V and 0 bases from J, the gap between germline ends came to 7 bases. CDR3 region: CASGVDSSYNSPLYF. CDR3 bases read: TGTGCCAGCGGTGTTGACAGTTCCTATAATTCGCCC.

Of note for this clone: Gene names follow the mouse nomenclature. The read halts 4 residues ahead of the CDR3 end, with the missing end drawn from the germline J gene. This chain joins TRBV5 and TRBJ2-2; 9 nucleotides match TRBD2. V was pared by 1 base and J by 4 bases, with 7 bases of the junction left unmatched. The CDR3 has 17 residues. The V gene's germline CDR1 is LGHNA and CDR2 YNLKQL (reference sequence). CDR3 protein: CASSQVGGARATGQLYF. The CDR3 DNA, read in part, is TGTGCCAGCAGCCAAGTTGGGGGGGCGCGGGCCACCGGG.

In the case of this clone: Gene names follow the mouse nomenclature. The read gets to within 3 residues of the CDR3 end, and the germline J gene fills in the rest. The gene calls are TRBV1 and TRBJ1-6; 8 nucleotides align to TRBD1. TRBJ1-6 belongs to the ORF category, with a function that is uncertain. CDR1 is NSQYPW, CDR2 LRSPGD, per germline (reference sequence). The V and J ends lost 5 bases and 7 bases, in that order; junction bases with no gene match: 7. The CDR3 covers 15 residues. CDR3 loop: CTCSTTQGGNSPLYF. The sequenced CDR3 bases are TGCACCTGCAGTACGACACAGGGGGGGAATTCGCCC.

This clone was seen more than once but under ten times. The genes are named according to mouse. The CDR3 end lies 4 residues beyond the end of the read and is filled in from the germline J gene. This sequence joins TRBV5 and TRBJ2-2, with 7 nucleotides matching TRBD2. Germline values: CDR1 LGHNA, CDR2 YNLKQL (reference sequence). The trim removed 3 bases at V and 0 bases at J, leaving 1 base unmatched. The CDR3 totals 15 residues. The chain's CDR3 is CASSHTGANTGQLYF. The sequenced CDR3 bases are TGTGCCAGCAGCCACACTGGGGCAAACACCGGG.

This clone was seen more than once but under ten times. The listed genes are named as in mouse. The CDR3 end falls 4 residues outside the read, so it is completed with the germline J gene. V gene TRBV19 combines with J gene TRBJ2-1; 9 nucleotides agree with TRBD1. The germline gives CDR1 FNHDT, CDR2 SITEND (reference sequence). The CDR3 spans 14 residues. V shed 5 bases and J 5 bases; nucleotides not matched to a gene: 5. The CDR3 reads CASRSGTGNAEQFF. The CDR3 DNA, read in part, is TGTGCCAGCAGATCCGGGACAGGGAATGCT.

This clone was seen only a few times. Genes here carry mouse names. The covered CDR3 bases are TGTGCCAGCAGCCCAGGGGGCGCGGGTTCTGGAAATACG. It yields the protein CASSPGGAGSGNT. Given in full, the CDR3 is CASSPGGAGSGNTLYF. The chain is built from TRBV19 and TRBJ1-3; TRBD1 matches at 8 bases. The read falls 3 residues short of the CDR3 end, and the missing part is taken from the germline J gene. Germline V gene data show CDR1 as FNHDT and CDR2 as SITEND (reference sequence). Trimming cost V 5 bases and J 0 bases; bases outside gene matches: 7. There are 16 residues in the CDR3.